Sequencing of this TCR beta chain was carried out in a study of shared clonotypes between healthy human individuals (dated by TCRdb to the early 2020s). As for the study more broadly: A few men and a couple of women, aged 18 to 49 years, made up the cohort. For each donor, CD4 naive and CD4 memory were each given three plates, CD8 naive was given two plates, and CD8 memory was given one plate. Blood TCR repertoires of roughly five healthy adults were deeply sequenced to estimate repertoire size and the extent of clonotype sharing between individuals. Libraries were prepared and TCR repertoires were sequenced by different laboratories using diverse techniques, in order to increase sequencing depth and limit assay-specific biases. Each donor's leukapheresis produced roughly between roughly 0.85 and 9.5 billion PBMCs.

Comment on this clone: There is no known antigen for this receptor. No clone much larger than this one lies a single base away; base qualities are absent.

Using the deep immunoSEQ assay, TCR CDR3 regions were amplified from genomic DNA by multiplex PCR. Extracted genomic DNA from each cell subset was distributed evenly across all wells of several immunoSEQ 96-well plates, and each plate was treated as a replicate. For sorted subsets, 200 to 250 ng of genomic DNA, equivalent to around 31,000 T cell genomes, went into each replicate PCR. The purified libraries were quantified using a Qubit 3.0 fluorometer, sized with a Bioanalyzer 2100, and then quantified again using the KAPA Library Quantification kit. Every immunoSEQ 96-well plate was sequenced on a separate single-read 150-cycle Illumina NextSeq 550 flow cell. Per the authors' processing: The immunoSEQ output contained only junctional sequences without quality scores, so filtering could not match that applied to full-length reads. To assign V/J genes and CDR3, sequences were annotated using PyIR, a Python wrapper for IgBLAST v1.9, with IMGT germline references. Reads with weak V/J assignments (E-value above 1e-6), missing CDR3, stop codons, out-of-frame junctions, or ambiguous translated residues were removed. V3J clonotypes were defined as sequences sharing an identical inferred V gene, J gene, and CDR3 amino acid sequence. To compute the percentage overlap between repertoires, the number of shared unique clonotypes was divided by the size of the smaller repertoire. Repertoire richness was assessed with RTK rarefaction, the Chao1 estimator, and Recon v2.1 estimates of unobserved clonotypes. Generation probabilities for all TCRbeta clonotypes obtained by the gDNA method from a handful of donors were computed using OLGA. Drawn from immuneACCESS, this table holds only the in-frame rearrangements with V and J called that TCRdb kept. Clones are partly lost; checked studies trace under half to an unresolved V gene and leave the rest unexplained. The V and J calls and clone size were taken over from that table, and D and trimming were inferred from the DNA. The sample records more than 1 million clones, 75% to 85% of which are singletons. Approximately 0.5% of the sample is taken by the ten largest.

The donors were healthy, HIV-negative adults who had no recently reported acute infections or vaccinations. Every donor was a Caucasian adult living in Nashville, Tennessee, USA. Magnetic negative selection was used to enrich CD4+ T cells, after which naive cells were positively selected on CD45RA and the negative fraction became the memory subset. Blood was obtained by leukapheresis, after which PBMCs were separated by Ficoll-Histopaque density gradient centrifugation and cryopreserved in liquid nitrogen vapor phase. Analytical flow cytometry was used to check the purity and quantity of every magnetically sorted T cell population. Genomic DNA was isolated from every sorted fraction and measured by UV absorbance on a Nanodrop 2000c. The study at large found these results: Compared with non-shared clonotypes, the clonotypes found in all four sorted-subset donors had higher generation probabilities. Pairwise subsampling led to the expectation that sequencing depth would affect the degree of clonotype sharing among donors. The genetic and exposure-history diversity represented was limited by the small number of donors. Rarefaction of sorted-subset datasets indicated incomplete sequencing despite the large sequencing depth. About 5% of naive CD4, roughly 3.5% of naive CD8, around 2.3% of memory CD4, and less than 0.45% of memory CD8 clonotypes were shared across four donors. Estimated clonotype richness was generally larger for naive than for memory subsets. Sampling was restricted to blood, and TCR repertoires in tissues likely differ from the TCR repertoires found in blood.

The germline V gene sets CDR1 to MNHNS and CDR2 to SASEGT. V loses 6 bases of germline sequence and J loses 3 bases, and the interval between the two ends is 8 bases. The CDR3 sequence holds 13 residues, the cysteine and phenylalanine included. Of the read, only the CDR3 DNA is kept; its 39 bases are in frame from base 1. Sequenced: memory CD4+ T cells from PBMCs. Read against the paper, the sample's cell subset or site label means: CD45RA-negative fraction. Recombination linked TRBV6-1 to TRBJ1-4; the D gene cannot be resolved reliably. This TCR was sampled from a man aged 18-30 years in good health. Some clones in this sample may be carry-over from other donors' samples. The CDR3 amino acid sequence is: CASSVGSNEKLFF. The bases are TGTGCCAGCAGCGTAGGCTCTAATGAAAAACTGTTTTTT.